This entry concerns a single T cell receptor beta chain. The data were obtained in a study of blood T cell repertoires in COVID-19. Using immunoSEQ multiplex PCR, the repertoire was profiled, and TCRdb retains in-frame clones only, with some absent. This table holds about 59,000 clones, approximately 78% found once. This CDR3 comprises 15 residues. This TCR derives from a man older than 75 with acute or convalescent COVID-19. The source material was peripheral blood. The chain joins TRBV21-1 to TRBJ1-4. TRBV21-1 represents a pseudogene. The CDR3, as DNA: TGTGCCAGCAGGGAGCGGGGGCTAGCTAATGAAAAACTGTTTTTT. Protein: CASRERGLANEKLFF.